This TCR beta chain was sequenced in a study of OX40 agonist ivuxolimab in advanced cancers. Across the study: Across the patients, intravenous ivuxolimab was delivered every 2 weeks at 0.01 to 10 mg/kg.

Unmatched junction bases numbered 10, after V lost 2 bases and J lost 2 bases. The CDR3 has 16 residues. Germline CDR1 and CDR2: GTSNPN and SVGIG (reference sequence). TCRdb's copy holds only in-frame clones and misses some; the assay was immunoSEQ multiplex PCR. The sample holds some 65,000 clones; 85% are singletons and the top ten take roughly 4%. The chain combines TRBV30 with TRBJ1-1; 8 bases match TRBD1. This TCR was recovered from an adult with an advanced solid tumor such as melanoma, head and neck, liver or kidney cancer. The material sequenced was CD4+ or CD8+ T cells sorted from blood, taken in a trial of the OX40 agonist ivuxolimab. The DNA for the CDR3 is TGTGCCTGGAGTTTGGGGAGGTCAGGGGGCAACACTGAAGCTTTCTTT. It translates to CAWSLGRSGGNTEAFF.